This record covers a single T cell receptor (beta chain). The antigen remains unidentified. The data were produced by immunoSEQ multiplex PCR, yet TCRdb's version contains in-frame clones alone and is incomplete. Found here are about 100,000 clones, about 91% of them singletons; the top ten hold 0.16%. CDR1 is MNHEY and CDR2 is SMNVEV in the germline V gene (reference sequence). This CDR3 contains 18 residues. Trimming pared 9 bases from V and 2 bases from J, leaving 28 bases between. The sample belongs to a study of OX40 agonist ivuxolimab in advanced cancers. Study-wide findings and caveats: Both blood CD4+ and CD8+ T cells showed clonal growth by week 6 at 0.1 to 3.0 mg/kg.

The sequence was obtained from an adult with an advanced solid tumor such as melanoma, head and neck, liver or kidney cancer. This chain links TRBV27 with TRBJ2-5; D is possibly TRBD2 (7 bases). The source was CD4+ or CD8+ T cells sorted from blood, collected in a trial of the OX40 agonist ivuxolimab. CDR3 sequence (DNA): TGTGCCAGGGGGGGACGGGGGGCCCCGGCCCGGGAACAAGAGACCCAGTACTTC. Amino acid sequence: CARGGRGAPAREQETQYF.